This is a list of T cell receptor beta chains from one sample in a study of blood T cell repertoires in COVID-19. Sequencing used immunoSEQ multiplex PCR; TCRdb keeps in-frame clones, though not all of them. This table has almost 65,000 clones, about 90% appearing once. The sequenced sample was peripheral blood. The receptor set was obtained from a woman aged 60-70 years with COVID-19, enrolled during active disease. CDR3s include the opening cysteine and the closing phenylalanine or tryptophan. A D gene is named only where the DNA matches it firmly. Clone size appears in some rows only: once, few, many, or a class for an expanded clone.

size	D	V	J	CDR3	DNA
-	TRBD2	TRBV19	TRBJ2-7	CASSIEFAGLAGAYEQYF	TGTGCCAGTAGTATAGAGTTCGCTGGACTAGCGGGAGCATACGAGCAGTACTTC
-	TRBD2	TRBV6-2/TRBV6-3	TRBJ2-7	CASSSGLAGYEQYF	TGTGCCAGCAGTTCGGGACTAGCGGGCTACGAGCAGTACTTC
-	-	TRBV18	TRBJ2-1	CASSPARQEGSEQFF	TGTGCCAGCTCACCCGCTCGGCAAGAGGGCAGTGAGCAGTTCTTC
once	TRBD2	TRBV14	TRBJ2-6	CASSARVRGAGANVLTF	TGTGCCAGCAGCGCCCGGGTGCGGGGGGCTGGGGCCAACGTCCTGACTTTC
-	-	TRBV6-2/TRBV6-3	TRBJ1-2	CASSYSGARRSGYTF	TGTGCCAGCAGTTACTCGGGGGCGCGAAGGAGTGGCTACACCTTC
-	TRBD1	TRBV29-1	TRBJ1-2	CSGSTGGAGGYTF	TGCAGCGGGAGTACAGGGGGCGCGGGTGGCTACACCTTC
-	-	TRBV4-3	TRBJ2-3	CASSQEVARPLNTDTQYF	TGCGCCAGCAGCCAAGAGGTCGCTAGACCCCTGAACACAGATACGCAGTATTTT
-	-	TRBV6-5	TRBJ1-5	CASSYRQGQNQPQHF	TGTGCCAGCAGTTATCGACAAGGACAGAATCAGCCCCAGCATTTT
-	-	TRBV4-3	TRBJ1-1	CASSPQLTFFTEAFF	TGCGCCAGCAGCCCTCAACTAACATTCTTCACTGAAGCTTTCTTT
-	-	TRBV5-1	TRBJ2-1	CASSFQHGLLNEQFF	TGCGCCAGCAGCTTCCAGCACGGACTACTCAATGAGCAGTTCTTC
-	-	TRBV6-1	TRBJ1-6	CASSLGSTSSPLHF	TGTGCCAGCAGCCTCGGGAGTACTAGTTCACCCCTCCACTTT
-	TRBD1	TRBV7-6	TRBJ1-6	CASSFRQGSYNSPLHF	TGTGCCAGCAGCTTCCGACAGGGCTCCTATAATTCACCCCTCCACTTT
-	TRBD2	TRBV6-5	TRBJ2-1	CASSYSSTSGHNEQFF	TGTGCCAGCAGTTACTCGAGTACTAGCGGGCACAATGAGCAGTTCTTC
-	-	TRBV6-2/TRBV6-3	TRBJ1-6	CASSYASLASPLHF	TGTGCCAGCAGTTACGCCAGCTTAGCGTCACCCCTCCACTTT
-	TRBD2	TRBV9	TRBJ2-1	CASSVGSGGAEYNEQFF	TGTGCCAGCAGCGTAGGTAGCGGGGGGGCTGAGTACAATGAGCAGTTCTTC
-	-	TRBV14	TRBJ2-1	CASSQFWGAYNEQFF	TGTGCCAGCAGCCAATTCTGGGGGGCCTACAATGAGCAGTTCTTC
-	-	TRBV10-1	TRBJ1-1	CASSLGESTEAFF	TGCGCCAGCAGCCTCGGGGAGAGCACTGAAGCTTTCTTT
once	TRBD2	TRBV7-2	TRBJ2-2	CASSLGLAGAGELFF	TGTGCCAGCAGCCTGGGACTAGCGGGAGCCGGGGAGCTGTTTTTT
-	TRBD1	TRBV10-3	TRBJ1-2	CAISLSTGQNYGYTF	TGTGCCATCAGCCTATCGACAGGGCAAAACTATGGCTACACCTTC
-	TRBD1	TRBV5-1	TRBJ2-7	CASSQGQGGDEQYF	TGCGCCAGCAGCCAGGGACAGGGAGGCGACGAGCAGTACTTC
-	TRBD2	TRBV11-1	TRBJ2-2	CASSHGLAGITGELFF	TGTGCCAGCAGCCACGGACTAGCGGGGATCACCGGGGAGCTGTTTTTT
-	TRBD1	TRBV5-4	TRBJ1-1	CASSSMGTGGTEAFF	TGTGCCAGCAGCTCGATGGGGACAGGGGGGACTGAAGCTTTCTTT
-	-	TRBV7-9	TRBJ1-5	CASSQQTDQPQHF	TGTGCCAGCAGCCAACAGACAGATCAGCCCCAGCATTTT
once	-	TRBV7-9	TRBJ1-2	CASSLGRLNYGYTF	TGTGCCAGCAGCTTAGGCAGACTTAACTATGGCTACACCTTC
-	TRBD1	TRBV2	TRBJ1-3	CASRQGVGNTIYF	TGTGCCAGCAGGCAGGGGGTTGGAAACACCATATATTTT
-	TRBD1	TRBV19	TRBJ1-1	CASSQTGEAGAFF	TGTGCCAGTAGCCAGACAGGGGAGGCTGGAGCTTTCTTT
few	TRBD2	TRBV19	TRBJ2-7	CASSGTSGSEQYF	TGTGCCAGTAGCGGGACTAGCGGGAGCGAGCAGTACTTC
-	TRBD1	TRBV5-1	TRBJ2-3	CASSFQGAGTDTQYF	TGCGCCAGCAGCTTCCAGGGGGCGGGCACAGATACGCAGTATTTT
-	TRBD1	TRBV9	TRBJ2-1	CASSVATGRQFF	TGTGCCAGCAGCGTAGCGACAGGGAGGCAGTTCTTC
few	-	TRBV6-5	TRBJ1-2	CASGQYPGGYTF	TGTGCCAGCGGACAGTATCCGGGTGGCTACACCTTC
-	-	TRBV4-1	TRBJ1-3	CASSQDSGTAAGNTIYF	TGCGCCAGCAGCCAAGACAGCGGGACTGCCGCTGGAAACACCATATATTTT
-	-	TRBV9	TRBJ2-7	CASSRGGSYEQYF	TGTGCCAGCTCCCGAGGGGGCTCCTACGAGCAGTACTTC
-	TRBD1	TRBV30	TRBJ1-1	CAWRVRDRGWNTEAFF	TGTGCCTGGAGGGTCCGGGACAGAGGTTGGAACACTGAAGCTTTCTTT
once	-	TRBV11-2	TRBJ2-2	CASSFRGFPNTGELFF	TGTGCCAGCAGCTTCAGGGGATTCCCGAACACCGGGGAGCTGTTTTTT
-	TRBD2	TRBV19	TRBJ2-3	CASSMWLAASTDTQYF	TGTGCCAGTAGTATGTGGCTAGCGGCCAGCACAGATACGCAGTATTTT
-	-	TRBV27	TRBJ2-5	CASRPLAAQETQYF	TGTGCCAGCAGACCTTTAGCGGCCCAAGAGACCCAGTACTTC
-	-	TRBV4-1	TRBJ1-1	CASSYPGFEAFF	TGCGCCAGCAGCTACCCGGGGTTTGAAGCTTTCTTT
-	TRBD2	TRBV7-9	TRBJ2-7	CASRTSGSYDEQYF	TGTGCCAGCAGGACTAGCGGGAGTTATGACGAGCAGTACTTC
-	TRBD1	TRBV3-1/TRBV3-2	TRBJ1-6	CASSLNPGQVGSPLHF	TGTGCCAGCAGCCTAAATCCGGGACAGGTGGGTTCACCCCTCCACTTT
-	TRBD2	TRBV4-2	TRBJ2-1	CASSQSGGPYNEQFF	TGTGCCAGCAGCCAGAGCGGGGGGCCCTACAATGAGCAGTTCTTC
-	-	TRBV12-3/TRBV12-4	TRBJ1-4	CASRQFNEKLFF	TGTGCCAGCAGACAATTTAATGAAAAACTGTTTTTT
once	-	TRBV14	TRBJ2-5	CASSLPPGGRETQYF	TGTGCCAGCAGCCTCCCGCCCGGGGGGCGGGAGACCCAGTACTTC
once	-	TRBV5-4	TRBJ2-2	CASSLGGEYTGELFF	TGTGCCAGCAGCTTAGGGGGGGAGTACACCGGGGAGCTGTTTTTT
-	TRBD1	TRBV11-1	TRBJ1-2	CASSPGTGNYGYTF	TGTGCCAGCAGCCCAGGGACAGGAAACTATGGCTACACCTTC
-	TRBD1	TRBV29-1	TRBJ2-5	CSSTGAVGQETQYF	TGCAGCAGTACAGGGGCGGTAGGCCAAGAGACCCAGTACTTC
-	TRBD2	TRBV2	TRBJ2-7	CASRGGLAGVNEQYF	TGTGCCAGCAGGGGAGGACTAGCGGGAGTTAACGAGCAGTACTTC
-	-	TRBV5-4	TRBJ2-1	CASSLGHPLSYNEQFF	TGTGCCAGCAGCTTGGGGCACCCCTTATCCTACAATGAGCAGTTCTTC
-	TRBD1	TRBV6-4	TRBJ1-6	CASSPRGQGEGSPLHF	TGTGCCAGCAGTCCAAGAGGACAGGGGGAAGGTTCACCCCTCCACTTT
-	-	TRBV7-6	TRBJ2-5	CASSPQSTGSTQYF	TGTGCCAGCAGCCCCCAGAGCACGGGGTCGACCCAGTACTTC
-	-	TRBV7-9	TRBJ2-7	CASSLGPNPASLYF	TGTGCCAGCAGCTTAGGCCCTAACCCTGCGAGTCTGTACTTC
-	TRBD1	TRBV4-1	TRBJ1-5	CASSQEAGGKAQHF	TGCGCCAGCAGCCAAGAGGCAGGGGGCAAGGCCCAGCATTTT
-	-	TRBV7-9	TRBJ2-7	CASSAPGGYEQYF	TGTGCCAGCAGCGCCCCAGGGGGGTACGAGCAGTACTTC
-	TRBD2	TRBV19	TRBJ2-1	CASSLGTSPHNEQFF	TGTGCCAGTAGTCTCGGGACTAGTCCACACAATGAGCAGTTCTTC
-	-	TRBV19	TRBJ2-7	CASSIGTESYEQYF	TGTGCCAGTAGTATAGGGACAGAGTCCTACGAGCAGTACTTC
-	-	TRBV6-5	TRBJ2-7	CASSYLGGGNYEQYF	TGTGCCAGCAGTTACTTGGGAGGGGGAAATTACGAGCAGTACTTC